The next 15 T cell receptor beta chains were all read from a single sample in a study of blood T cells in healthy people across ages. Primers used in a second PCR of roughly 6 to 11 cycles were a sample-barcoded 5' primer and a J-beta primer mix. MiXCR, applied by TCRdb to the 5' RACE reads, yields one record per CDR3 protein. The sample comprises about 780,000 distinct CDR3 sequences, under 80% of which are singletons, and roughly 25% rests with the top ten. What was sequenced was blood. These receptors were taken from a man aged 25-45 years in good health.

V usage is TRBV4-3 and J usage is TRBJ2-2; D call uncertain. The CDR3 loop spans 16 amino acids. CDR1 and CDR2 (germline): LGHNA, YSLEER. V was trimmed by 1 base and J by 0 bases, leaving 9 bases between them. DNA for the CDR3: TGCGCCAGCAGCCAAGCAACGGTAACGAACACCGGGGAGCTGTTTTTT. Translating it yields CASSQATVTNTGELFF.

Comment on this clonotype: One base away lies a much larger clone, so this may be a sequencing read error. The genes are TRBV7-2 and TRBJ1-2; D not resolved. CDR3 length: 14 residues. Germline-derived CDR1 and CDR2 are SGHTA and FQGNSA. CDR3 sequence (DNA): TGTGCCAGCAGCGTAGCAGAGGGCAACTATGGCTACACCTTC. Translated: CASSVAEGNYGYTF.

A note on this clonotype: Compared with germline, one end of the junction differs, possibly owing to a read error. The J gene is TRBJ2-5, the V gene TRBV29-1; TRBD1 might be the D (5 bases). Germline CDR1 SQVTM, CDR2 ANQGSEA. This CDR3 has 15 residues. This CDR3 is CRVEDRDRSPETQYF. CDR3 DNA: TGCCGCGTTGAAGACCGAGACAGATCCCCAGAGACCCAGTACTTC.

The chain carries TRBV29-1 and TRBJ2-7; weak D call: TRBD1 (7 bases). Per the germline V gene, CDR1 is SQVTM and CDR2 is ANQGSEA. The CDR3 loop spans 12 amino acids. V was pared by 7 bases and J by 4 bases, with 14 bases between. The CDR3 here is CSGGDRLYEQYF. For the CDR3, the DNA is TGCAGCGGGGGGGACAGACTATACGAGCAGTACTTC.

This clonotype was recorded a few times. CDR3 sequence (DNA): TGTGCCAGCAGCTTAGGCGAGGGACAGAGACTTATCAATGAGCAGTTCTTC. This codes for CASSLGEGQRLINEQFF. This chain uses TRBV7-6 with TRBJ2-1, with TRBD1 matching 7 bases. Trimming at V came to 1 base and at J to 6 bases, leaving 12 bases not matched to a gene. Germline lookup yields CDR1 SGHVS and CDR2 FNYEAQ. The CDR3 runs to 17 residues.

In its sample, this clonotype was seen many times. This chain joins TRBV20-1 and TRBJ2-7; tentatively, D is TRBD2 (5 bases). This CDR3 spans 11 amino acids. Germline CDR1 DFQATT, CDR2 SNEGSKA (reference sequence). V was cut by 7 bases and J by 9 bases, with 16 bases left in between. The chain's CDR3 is CSVRERSGQYF. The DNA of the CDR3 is TGCAGTGTCCGAGAACGGAGCGGGCAGTACTTC.

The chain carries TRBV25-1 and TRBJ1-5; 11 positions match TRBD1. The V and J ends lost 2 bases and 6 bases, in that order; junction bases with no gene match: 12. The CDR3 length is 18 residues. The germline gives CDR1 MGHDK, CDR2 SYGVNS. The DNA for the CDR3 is TGTGCCAGCAGTGAAACACTAACCGGGACAGGGGGGTGTCAGCCCCAGCATTTT. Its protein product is CASSETLTGTGGCQPQHF. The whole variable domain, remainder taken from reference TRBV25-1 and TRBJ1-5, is EADIYQTPRYLVIGTGKKITLECSQTMGHDKMYWYQQDPGMELHLIHYSYGVNSTEKGDLSSESTVSRIRTEHFPLTLESARPSHTSQYLCASSETLTGTGGCQPQHFGDGTRLSIL.

Written as DNA, the CDR3 is TGTGCCAGCAGCCAGGACGGCAGCGGGGGAACCTACGAGCAGTACTTC. Translating gives CASSQDGSGGTYEQYF. This chain uses TRBV4-2 with TRBJ2-7; 8 bases line up with TRBD2. Trimming at V came to 3 bases and at J to 2 bases, leaving 9 bases not matched to a gene. The CDR3 covers 16 residues. Germline loops: CDR1 LGHNA, CDR2 YNFKEQ.

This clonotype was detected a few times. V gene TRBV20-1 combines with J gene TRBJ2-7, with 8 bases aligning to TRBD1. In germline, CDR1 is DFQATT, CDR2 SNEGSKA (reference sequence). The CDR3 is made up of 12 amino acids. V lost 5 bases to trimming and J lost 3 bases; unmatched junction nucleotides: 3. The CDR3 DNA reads TGCAGTGCTGCCGACAGGGGCTACGAGCAGTACTTC. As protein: CSAADRGYEQYF.

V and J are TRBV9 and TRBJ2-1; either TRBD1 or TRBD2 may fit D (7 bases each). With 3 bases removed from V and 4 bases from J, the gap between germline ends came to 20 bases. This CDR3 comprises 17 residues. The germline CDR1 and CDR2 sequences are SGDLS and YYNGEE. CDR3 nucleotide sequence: TGTGCCAGCAGCGAGGGGGCGGGGGACGGAGAATACAATGAGCAGTTCTTC. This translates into CASSEGAGDGEYNEQFF.

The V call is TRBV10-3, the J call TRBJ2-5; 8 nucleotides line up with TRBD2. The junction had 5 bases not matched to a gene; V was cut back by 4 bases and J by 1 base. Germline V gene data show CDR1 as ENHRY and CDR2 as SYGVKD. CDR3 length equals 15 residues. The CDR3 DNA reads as TGTGCCATCAGTGCTGGACTAGCCCTCCAAGAGACCCAGTACTTC. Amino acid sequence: CAISAGLALQETQYF.

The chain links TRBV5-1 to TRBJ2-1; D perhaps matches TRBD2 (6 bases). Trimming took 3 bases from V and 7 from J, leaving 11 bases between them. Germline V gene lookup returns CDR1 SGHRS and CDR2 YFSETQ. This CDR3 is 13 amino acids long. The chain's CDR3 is CASSWDRGNEQFF. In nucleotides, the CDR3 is TGCGCCAGCAGCTGGGATCGGGGGAATGAGCAGTTCTTC.

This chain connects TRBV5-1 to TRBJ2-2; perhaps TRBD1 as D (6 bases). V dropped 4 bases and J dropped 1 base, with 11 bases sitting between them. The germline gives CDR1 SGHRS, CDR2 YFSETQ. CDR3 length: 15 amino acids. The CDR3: CASSPIQGNTGELFF. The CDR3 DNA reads TGCGCCAGCAGCCCGATACAGGGGAACACCGGGGAGCTGTTTTTT.

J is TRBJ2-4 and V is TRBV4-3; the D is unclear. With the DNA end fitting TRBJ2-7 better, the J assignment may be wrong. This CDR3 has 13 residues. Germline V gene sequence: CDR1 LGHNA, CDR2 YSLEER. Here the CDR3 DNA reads TGCGCCAGCAGCCAAGATCAAAACTACGAGCAGTACTTC. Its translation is CASSQDQNYEQYF.

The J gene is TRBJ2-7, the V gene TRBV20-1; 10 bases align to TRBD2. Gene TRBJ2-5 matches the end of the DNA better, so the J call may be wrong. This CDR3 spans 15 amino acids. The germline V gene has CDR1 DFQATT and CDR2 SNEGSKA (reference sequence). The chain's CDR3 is CSARGGLAFQETQYF. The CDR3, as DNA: TGCAGTGCTAGAGGGGGACTAGCGTTTCAAGAGACCCAGTACTTC.